This is a list of T cell receptor beta chains from one sample in a study of shared clonotypes between healthy human individuals. Assay: immunoSEQ multiplex PCR; the TCRdb copy retains only in-frame clones and omits some. Here the sample spans 1.4 million to 1.5 million clones, around 95% being singletons. Sample: naive CD4+ T cells sorted from blood. The receptors here all came from a man aged 30-40 years in good health. The CDR3 runs from the conserved cysteine through the conserved F or W. Fields, in order: V gene, J gene, clone size, D gene, CDR3 DNA, CDR3 protein. A D gene is named only where the DNA matches it firmly. Clone size appears in some rows only: once, few, many, or a class for an expanded clone.

>TRBV2|TRBJ2-3|NA|TRBD2
TGTGCCAGCAGTGGGAGGGGACTAGCGGGGGGCACAGATACGCAGTATTTT
CASSGRGLAGGTDTQYF
>TRBV5-8|TRBJ1-2|NA|NA
TGTGCCAGCAGCTTGGCCCACGGCAACTATGGCTACACCTTC
CASSLAHGNYGYTF
>TRBV7-9|TRBJ2-6|NA|NA
TGTGCCTTCACTGGGGCCAACGTCCTGACTTTC
CAFTGANVLTF
>TRBV11-1|TRBJ2-1|NA|TRBD2
TGTGCCAGCAGCTCCGCTACGGGACTAGCCTCATACAATGAGCAGTTCTTC
CASSSATGLASYNEQFF
>TRBV11-2|TRBJ2-1|once|NA
TGTGCCAGCAGCTCCGGCACCTACAATGAGCAGTTCTTC
CASSSGTYNEQFF
>TRBV27|TRBJ1-1|NA|NA
TGTGCCAGCTCGCGCGGGAGCTATGAAGCTTTCTTT
CASSRGSYEAFF
>TRBV6-4|TRBJ1-2|NA|NA
TGTGCCGGCCCTCATGGCTACACCTTC
CAGPHGYTF
>TRBV5-1|TRBJ2-2|medium-sized|TRBD1
TGCGCCAGCAGCGTAGGACAGGGGAACACCGGGGAGCTGTTTTTT
CASSVGQGNTGELFF
>TRBV4-1|TRBJ1-2|NA|TRBD1
TGCGCCAGCAGCCAAATCGGAGGGACAGGGCGGAATGGCTACACCTTC
CASSQIGGTGRNGYTF
>TRBV5-6|TRBJ2-1|NA|TRBD1
TGTGCCAGCAGCTTACAGGGGGGACCCTACAATGAGCAGTTCTTC
CASSLQGGPYNEQFF
>TRBV30|TRBJ1-1|NA|NA
TGTGCCTGGAGTGCCCGCGGGGGCACTGAAGCTTTCTTT
CAWSARGGTEAFF
>TRBV5-1|TRBJ2-7|NA|TRBD1
TGCGCCAGCAGCTTAGGACAGGGGGCTTTCTACGAGCAGTACTTC
CASSLGQGAFYEQYF
>TRBV30|TRBJ2-4|NA|NA
TGTGCCTGGAGTGGATCTATCCGTGGGACGGTAGCCAAAAACATTCAGTACTTC
CAWSGSIRGTVAKNIQYF
>TRBV7-2|TRBJ2-7|NA|TRBD2
TGTGCCAGCAGCTTAAACGGACTAGCCCCCTACGAGCAGTACTTC
CASSLNGLAPYEQYF
>TRBV7-9|TRBJ2-7|NA|NA
TGTGCCAGCAGCTCGGACAGGGACTACTCCTACGAGCAGTACTTC
CASSSDRDYSYEQYF
>TRBV6-5|TRBJ1-1|once|NA
TGTGCCAGCAGTTACTCGATTGGATCCACTGAAGCTTTCTTT
CASSYSIGSTEAFF
>TRBV2|TRBJ1-2|NA|NA
TGTGCCAGCAGTGCGGGTACGGTCTATGGCTACACCTTC
CASSAGTVYGYTF
>TRBV2|TRBJ2-1|NA|TRBD2
TGTGCCAGCAGTGACCCGGCTAGCGGGAGGAACGAGCAGTTCTTC
CASSDPASGRNEQFF
>TRBV5-4|TRBJ2-7|NA|TRBD2
TGTGCCAGCAGCTCTTCGACTAGCGTATTCCTCTACGAGCAGTACTTC
CASSSSTSVFLYEQYF
>TRBV2|TRBJ2-7|NA|NA
TGTGCCAGCAGTGGAGGTAGGGGCTCCTACGAGCAGTACTTC
CASSGGRGSYEQYF
>TRBV28|TRBJ2-1|few|NA
TGTGCCAGCAGTAAAGGGGGTCGGGCTTCCTACAATGAGCAGTTCTTC
CASSKGGRASYNEQFF
>TRBV18|TRBJ2-3|NA|NA
TGTGCCAGCTCACCGCTCTACGCGGACTCTAGCACAGATACGCAGTATTTT
CASSPLYADSSTDTQYF
>TRBV7-3|TRBJ2-1|NA|NA
TGTGCCAGCAGCCGGGGGGCGAGCCACAGGGAGCAGTTCTTC
CASSRGASHREQFF
>TRBV2|TRBJ2-3|few|NA
TGTGCCAGCAGTTATACCACAGATACGCAGTATTTT
CASSYTTDTQYF
>TRBV28|TRBJ1-1|NA|NA
TGTGCCAGCAGTACCTTGAACACTGAAGCTTTCTTT
CASSTLNTEAFF
>TRBV28|TRBJ2-7|once|TRBD2
TGTGCCAGCAGTTTATTCGCGGGAGGGAGGGGGCAGTACTTC
CASSLFAGGRGQYF
>TRBV18|TRBJ1-3|NA|NA
TGTGCCAGCTCATCGAACAGGGACACCATATATTTT
CASSSNRDTIYF
>TRBV28|TRBJ1-1|NA|NA
TGTGCCAGCGGTTCGTGGACTGAAGCTTTCTTT
CASGSWTEAFF
>TRBV4-2|TRBJ1-2|NA|NA
TGTGCCAGCAGCCACTGGACAGCTAACTATGGCTACACCTTC
CASSHWTANYGYTF
>TRBV5-4|TRBJ2-5|NA|TRBD1
TGTGCCAGCAGCTTGGCAGGGGGGTCCGGGACAGGGGCTAGAGAGACCCAGTACTTC
CASSLAGGSGTGARETQYF
>TRBV7-9|TRBJ2-7|NA|TRBD2
TGTGCCAGCAGCCTCCTAGCGGGAGAAGGCGAGCAGTACTTC
CASSLLAGEGEQYF
>TRBV9|TRBJ1-1|NA|NA
TGTGCCAGCAGCGTAGCAAGGAACACTGAAGCTTTCTTT
CASSVARNTEAFF
>TRBV28|TRBJ1-2|NA|TRBD1
TGTGCCAGCCTCGGGACAGGGGGTGACTATGGCTACACCTTC
CASLGTGGDYGYTF
>TRBV28|TRBJ2-5|NA|TRBD1
TGTGCCAGCAGTTGGGGACAGGGGTCGGGAGAGACCCAGTACTTC
CASSWGQGSGETQYF
>TRBV30|TRBJ2-3|NA|TRBD2
TGTGCCTGGACACCGGGACTAGCGGGAGGGCACACAGATACGCAGTATTTT
CAWTPGLAGGHTDTQYF
>TRBV6-6|TRBJ2-1|NA|TRBD2
TGTGCCAGCCGACTAGCGGGGTACAATGAGCAGTTCTTC
CASRLAGYNEQFF
>TRBV19|TRBJ2-1|NA|TRBD2
TGTGCCAGTAGGGGTACTAGCGGAACCTACAATGAGCAGTTCTTC
CASRGTSGTYNEQFF
>TRBV7-6|TRBJ1-1|NA|NA
TGTGCCAGCAGCTTTTCTGGGAACACTGAAGCTTTCTTT
CASSFSGNTEAFF
>TRBV5-4|TRBJ2-7|NA|NA
TGTGCCAGCAGCTTGGCCGGTTCAGGGGCCTACGAGCAGTACTTC
CASSLAGSGAYEQYF
>TRBV11-2|TRBJ1-1|NA|TRBD1
TGTGCCAGCAGGTTGACAGGGAGGGGCACTGAAGCTTTCTTT
CASRLTGRGTEAFF
>TRBV6-6|TRBJ2-2|NA|NA
TGTGCCAGCCGGACGAGTGGGGACACCGGGGAGCTGTTTTTT
CASRTSGDTGELFF
>TRBV29-1|TRBJ2-7|NA|NA
TGCAGCGTTGGAAGCCGGGGGGCCACCTACGAGCAGTACTTC
CSVGSRGATYEQYF
>TRBV27|TRBJ2-7|NA|TRBD2
TGTGCCAGCAGTTTAGGGACTAGCGGGAGGGCCTTCCTCTACGAGCAGTACTTC
CASSLGTSGRAFLYEQYF
>TRBV18|TRBJ2-2|NA|NA
TGTGCCAGCTCACCACTAGTACAGAGGAACACCGGGGAGCTGTTTTTT
CASSPLVQRNTGELFF
>TRBV2|TRBJ2-1|NA|NA
TGTGCCAGCAGTGAAGTGCGGGAGCAGTTCTTC
CASSEVREQFF
>TRBV6-5|TRBJ2-7|NA|NA
TGTGCCAGCAGCAAGGACAGCTACGAGCAGTACTTC
CASSKDSYEQYF
>TRBV5-5|TRBJ1-2|NA|NA
TGTGCCAGCAGCCTGGACACGCTTCCCGGCTACACCTTC
CASSLDTLPGYTF
>TRBV5-6|TRBJ2-1|NA|NA
TGTGCCAGCAGCTGGACCGCTGGCACGCAGTTCTTC
CASSWTAGTQFF
>TRBV11-2|TRBJ2-5|NA|TRBD1
TGTGCCAGCAGCTACAGGGGGTCCCAAGAGACCCAGTACTTC
CASSYRGSQETQYF
>TRBV7-2|TRBJ2-1|NA|NA
TGTGCCAGCAGCCCGAGACAGGTAGGGTCTAATGAGCAGTTCTTC
CASSPRQVGSNEQFF
>TRBV7-9|TRBJ2-3|NA|NA
TGTGCCAGCAGCTTTTGGCCCCCAGGGACAGATACGCAGTATTTT
CASSFWPPGTDTQYF
>TRBV5-5|TRBJ1-1|NA|NA
TGTGCCAGCAGCTTGACGCACGGGAACACTGAAGCTTTCTTT
CASSLTHGNTEAFF
>TRBV5-1|TRBJ1-1|NA|NA
TGCGCCAGCAGCTTGGACACGTTGAATACTGAAGCTTTCTTT
CASSLDTLNTEAFF
>TRBV7-2|TRBJ2-3|NA|NA
TGTGCCAGCAGCGAACGCGGTTACAGCTTCAGCCTTACGCAGTATTTT
CASSERGYSFSLTQYF
>TRBV6-1|TRBJ2-2|NA|TRBD2
TGTGCCATCCAGCCCATAGCGGGATGGGGCGGGGAGCTGTTTTTT
CAIQPIAGWGGELFF
>TRBV5-8|TRBJ2-6|NA|NA
TGTGCCAGCAGCCAGACAAGGGGATCGGGGGCCAACGTCCTGACTTTC
CASSQTRGSGANVLTF
>TRBV19|TRBJ2-7|NA|TRBD2
TGTGCCAGTAGCACTAGCGGGAGTTTTTCCTACGAGCAGTACTTC
CASSTSGSFSYEQYF
>TRBV5-4|TRBJ2-1|NA|TRBD2
TGTGCCAGCAGCTTGGGGGTCCTAGCGGGCCATTCCTACAATGAGCAGTTCTTC
CASSLGVLAGHSYNEQFF
>TRBV5-4|TRBJ2-7|NA|NA
TGTGCCAGCAGCTTGGCCTCGGTTGGGGGCTACGAGCAGTACTTC
CASSLASVGGYEQYF
>TRBV14|TRBJ2-7|NA|TRBD2
TGTGCCAGCAGCCACCTTCCTAGCGGGAGGCCCTACGAGCAGTACTTC
CASSHLPSGRPYEQYF